This T cell receptor (beta chain) came from a study of blood T cell repertoires in COVID-19. Across the whole study: Whether acute or convalescent, the COVID-19 samples came from the United States, Italy and Spain. PBMCs, B-cell-depleted T cells, or T cells were the source of the cDNA or gDNA that made up the material.

This CDR3 spans 13 amino acids. Per the germline V gene, CDR1 is MNHEY and CDR2 is SVGAGI. J was trimmed by 5 bases and V by 5 bases; bases with no gene match: 3. As handled by the study authors: Estimation of nucleated cell counts was performed using reference gene primer amplification. TCRdb keeps only in-frame clones here, not all; method: immunoSEQ multiplex PCR. The V and J calls and clone size come from that table; D and trimming were worked out from the DNA. The data show about 300,000 clones, about 87% seen once. Enrollment of patients from Seattle took place during active infection, with longitudinal follow-up.

The sequenced sample was peripheral blood. The sequence was obtained from a woman aged 25 to 45 with COVID-19, enrolled during active disease. V gene TRBV6-5 combines with J gene TRBJ1-2; 9 bases line up with TRBD1. The CDR3 DNA sequence: TGTGCCAGCAGTAGAGGACAGGGGTATGGCTACACCTTC. Its protein product is CASSRGQGYGYTF.